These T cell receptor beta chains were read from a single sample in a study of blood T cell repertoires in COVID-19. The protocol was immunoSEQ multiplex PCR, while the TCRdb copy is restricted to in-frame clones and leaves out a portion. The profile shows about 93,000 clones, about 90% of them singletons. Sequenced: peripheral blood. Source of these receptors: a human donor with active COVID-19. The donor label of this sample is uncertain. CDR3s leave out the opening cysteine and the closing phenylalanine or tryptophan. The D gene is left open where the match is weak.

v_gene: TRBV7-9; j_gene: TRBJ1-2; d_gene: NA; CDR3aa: ASSRERTDEYGYT
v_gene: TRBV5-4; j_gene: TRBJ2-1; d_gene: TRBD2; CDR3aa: ASSLPSGDYNEQF
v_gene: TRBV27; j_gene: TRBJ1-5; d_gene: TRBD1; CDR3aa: ASGQGSNQPQH
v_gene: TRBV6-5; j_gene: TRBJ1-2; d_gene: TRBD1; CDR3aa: ASSFAQQGPYGYT
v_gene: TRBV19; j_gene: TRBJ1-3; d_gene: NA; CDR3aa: ASSMGAGTNTIY
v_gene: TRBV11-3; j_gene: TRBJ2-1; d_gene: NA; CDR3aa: ASSLLASNEQF
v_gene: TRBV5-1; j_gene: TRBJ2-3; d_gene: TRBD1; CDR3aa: ASSLVGTGLGTDTQY
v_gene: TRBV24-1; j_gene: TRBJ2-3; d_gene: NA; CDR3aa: ATSDFLTDTQY
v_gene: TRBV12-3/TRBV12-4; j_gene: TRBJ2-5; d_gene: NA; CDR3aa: ASSPGQTWSQY
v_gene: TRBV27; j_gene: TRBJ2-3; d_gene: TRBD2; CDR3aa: ASSLSPSGGSVPDTQY
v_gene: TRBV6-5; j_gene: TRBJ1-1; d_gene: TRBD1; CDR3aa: ASSPTGGEAF
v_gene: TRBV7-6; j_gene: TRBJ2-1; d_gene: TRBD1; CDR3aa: ASSLGQTGTGLSEQF
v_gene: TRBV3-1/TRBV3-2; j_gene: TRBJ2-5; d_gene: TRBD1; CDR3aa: ASLGQGARKTQY
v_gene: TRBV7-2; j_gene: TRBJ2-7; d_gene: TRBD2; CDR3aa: ASSYYGGANEQY
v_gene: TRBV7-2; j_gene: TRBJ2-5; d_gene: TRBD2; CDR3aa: AGKSGGEETQY
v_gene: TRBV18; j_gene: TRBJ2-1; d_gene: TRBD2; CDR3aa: ASSETSGNEQF
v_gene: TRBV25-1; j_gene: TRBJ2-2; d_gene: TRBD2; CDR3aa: ASRAGGGASGELF
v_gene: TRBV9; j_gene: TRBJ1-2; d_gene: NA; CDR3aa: ASSNRDTANYGYT
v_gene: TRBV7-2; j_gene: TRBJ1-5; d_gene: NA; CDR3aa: ASSLPGINQPQH
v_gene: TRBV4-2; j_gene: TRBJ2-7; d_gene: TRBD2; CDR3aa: ASSKTSGGIYEQY
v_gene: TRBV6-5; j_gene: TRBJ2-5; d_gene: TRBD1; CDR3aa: ASSLTGATQETQY
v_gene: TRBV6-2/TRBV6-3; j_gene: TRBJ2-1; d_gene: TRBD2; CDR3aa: ASSYSSGLAGNEQF
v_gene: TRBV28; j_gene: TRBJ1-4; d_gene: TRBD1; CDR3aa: ASSFNPRTQGEKLF
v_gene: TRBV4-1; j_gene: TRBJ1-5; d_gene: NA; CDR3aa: ASSPTGSSNQPQH
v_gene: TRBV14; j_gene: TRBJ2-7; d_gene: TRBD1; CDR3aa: ASSPGQGAREQY
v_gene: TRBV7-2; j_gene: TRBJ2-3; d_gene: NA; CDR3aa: ASSRRSVDTQY
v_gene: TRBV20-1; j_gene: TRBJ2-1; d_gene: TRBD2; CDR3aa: SAAGGGQF
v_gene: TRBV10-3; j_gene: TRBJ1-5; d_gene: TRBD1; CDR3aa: AISEDRASNQPQH
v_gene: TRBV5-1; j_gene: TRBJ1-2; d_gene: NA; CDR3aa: ASSLTGSDGYT
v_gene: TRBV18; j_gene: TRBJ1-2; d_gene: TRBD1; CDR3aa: ASSPQGQGVYGYT
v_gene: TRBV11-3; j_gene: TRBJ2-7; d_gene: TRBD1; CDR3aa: ASSPTLLDRGNYEQY
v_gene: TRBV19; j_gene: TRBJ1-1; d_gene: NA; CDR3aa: ASSKRQARMNTEAF
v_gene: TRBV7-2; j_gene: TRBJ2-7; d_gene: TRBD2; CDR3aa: ASSLGAGRAISYEQY
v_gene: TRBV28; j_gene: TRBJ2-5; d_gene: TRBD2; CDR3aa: ASKRGGQETQY
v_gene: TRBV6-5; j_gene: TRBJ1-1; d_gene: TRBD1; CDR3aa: ASTYTGQGEAF
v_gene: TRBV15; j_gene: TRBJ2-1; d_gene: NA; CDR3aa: ATSMRVNEQF
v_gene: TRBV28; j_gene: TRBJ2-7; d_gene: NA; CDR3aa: ASTEDTYEQY